The present TCR beta chain was sequenced within a study of cytomegalovirus exposure and HLA in healthy donors. This CDR3 comprises 13 residues. V was pared by 2 bases and J by 2 bases, with 5 bases between. Germline V gene sequence: CDR1 WNHNN, CDR2 SYGVQD (reference sequence). Primers included in the PCR were 60 Vbeta and 13 Jbeta primers. Profiling relied on immunoSEQ multiplex PCR, and the TCRdb table lists in-frame clones only, not all of them. The sample records 90,000 to 100,000 clones, roughly 79% being singletons. This sequence originates from a middle-aged man in good health and CMV-seronegative. The chain uses TRBV10-1 and TRBJ2-3; D is uncertain. The material sequenced was PBMCs. DNA of the CDR3: TGCGCCAGCAGTGAGAGCCCCACAGATACGCAGTATTTT. Its translation: CASSESPTDTQYF.